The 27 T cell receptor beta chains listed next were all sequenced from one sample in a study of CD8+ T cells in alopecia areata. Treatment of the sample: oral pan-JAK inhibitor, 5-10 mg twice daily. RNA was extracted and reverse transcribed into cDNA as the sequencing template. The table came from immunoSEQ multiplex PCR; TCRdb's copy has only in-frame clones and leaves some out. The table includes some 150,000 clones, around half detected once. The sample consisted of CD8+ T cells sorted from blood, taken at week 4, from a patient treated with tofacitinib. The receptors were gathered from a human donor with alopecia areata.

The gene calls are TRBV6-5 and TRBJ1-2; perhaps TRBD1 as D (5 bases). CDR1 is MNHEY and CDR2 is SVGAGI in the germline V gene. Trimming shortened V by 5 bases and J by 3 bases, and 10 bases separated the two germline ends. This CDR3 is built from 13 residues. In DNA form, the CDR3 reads TGTGCCAGCAGTCTCGACAGAGACTATGGCTACACCTTC. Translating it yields CASSLDRDYGYTF.

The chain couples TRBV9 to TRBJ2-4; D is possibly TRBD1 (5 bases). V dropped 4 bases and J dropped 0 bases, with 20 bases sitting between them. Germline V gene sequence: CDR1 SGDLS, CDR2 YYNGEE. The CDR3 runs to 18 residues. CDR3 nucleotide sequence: TGTGCCAGCAGCCCCGCAGGGTGGGTCTCCCTAGCCAAAAACATTCAGTACTTC. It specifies CASSPAGWVSLAKNIQYF.

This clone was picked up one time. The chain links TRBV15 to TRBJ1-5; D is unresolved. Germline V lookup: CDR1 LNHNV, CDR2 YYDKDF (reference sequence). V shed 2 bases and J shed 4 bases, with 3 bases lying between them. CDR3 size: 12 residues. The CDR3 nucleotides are TGTGCCACCAGCAGACTTAATCAGCCCCAGCATTTT. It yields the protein CATSRLNQPQHF.

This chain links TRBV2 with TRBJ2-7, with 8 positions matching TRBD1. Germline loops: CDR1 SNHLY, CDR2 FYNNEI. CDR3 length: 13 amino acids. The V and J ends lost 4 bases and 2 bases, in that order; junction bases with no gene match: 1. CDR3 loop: CASSVGQAYEQYF. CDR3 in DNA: TGTGCCAGCAGTGTGGGACAGGCCTACGAGCAGTACTTC. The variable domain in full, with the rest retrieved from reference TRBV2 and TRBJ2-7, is EPEVTQTPSHQVTQMGQEVILRCVPISNHLYFYWYRQILGQKVEFLVSFYNNEISEKSEIFDDQFSVERPDGSNFTLKIRSTKLEDSAMYFCASSVGQAYEQYFGPGTRLTVT.

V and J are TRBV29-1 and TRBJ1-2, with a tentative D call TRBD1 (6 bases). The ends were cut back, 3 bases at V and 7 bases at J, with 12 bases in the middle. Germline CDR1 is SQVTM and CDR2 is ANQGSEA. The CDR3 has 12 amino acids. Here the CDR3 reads CSVDTGALGYTF. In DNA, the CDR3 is TGCAGCGTTGACACGGGGGCCCTTGGCTACACCTTC. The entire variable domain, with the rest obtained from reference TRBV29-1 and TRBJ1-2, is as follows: SAVISQKPSRDICQRGTSLTIQCQVDSQVTMMFWYRQQPGQSLTLIATANQGSEATYESGFVIDKFPISRPNLTFSTLTVSNMSPEDSSIYLCSVDTGALGYTFGSGTRLTVV.

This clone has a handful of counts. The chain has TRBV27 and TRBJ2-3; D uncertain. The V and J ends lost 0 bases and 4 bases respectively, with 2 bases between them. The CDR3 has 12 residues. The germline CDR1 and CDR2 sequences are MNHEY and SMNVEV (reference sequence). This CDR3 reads CASSLSPDTQYF. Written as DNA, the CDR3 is TGTGCCAGCAGTTTATCTCCAGATACGCAGTATTTT.

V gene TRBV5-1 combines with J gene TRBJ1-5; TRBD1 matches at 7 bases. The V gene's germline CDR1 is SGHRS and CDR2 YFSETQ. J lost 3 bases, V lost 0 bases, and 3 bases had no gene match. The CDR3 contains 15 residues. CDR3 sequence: CASSLEGQFNQPQHF. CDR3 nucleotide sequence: TGCGCCAGCAGCTTGGAGGGACAGTTCAATCAGCCCCAGCATTTT.

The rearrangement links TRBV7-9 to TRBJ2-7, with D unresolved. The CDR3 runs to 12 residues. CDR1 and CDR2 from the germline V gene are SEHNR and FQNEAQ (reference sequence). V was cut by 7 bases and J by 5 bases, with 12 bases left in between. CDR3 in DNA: TGTGCCAGCACAACGCCCTCAGACGAGCAGTACTTC. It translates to CASTTPSDEQYF.

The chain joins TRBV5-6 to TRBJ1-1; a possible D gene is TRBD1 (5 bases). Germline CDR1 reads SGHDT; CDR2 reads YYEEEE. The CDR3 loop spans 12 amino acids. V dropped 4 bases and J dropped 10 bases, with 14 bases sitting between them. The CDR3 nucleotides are TGTGCCAGCAGCCCCGGGACCTTGGCAGCTTTCTTT. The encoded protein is CASSPGTLAAFF.

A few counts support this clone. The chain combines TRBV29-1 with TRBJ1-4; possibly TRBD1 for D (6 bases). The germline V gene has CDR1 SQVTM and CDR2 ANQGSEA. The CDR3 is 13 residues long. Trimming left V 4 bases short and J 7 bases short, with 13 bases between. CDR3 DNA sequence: TGCAGCGTTGGAGGGGGAGACGCTGAAAAACTGTTTTTT. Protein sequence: CSVGGGDAEKLFF.

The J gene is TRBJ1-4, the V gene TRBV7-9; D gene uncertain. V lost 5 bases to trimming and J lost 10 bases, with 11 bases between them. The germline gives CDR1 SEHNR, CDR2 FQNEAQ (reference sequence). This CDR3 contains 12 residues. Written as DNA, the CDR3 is TGTGCCAGCAGCCGTAATGAGGGAAAACTGTTTTTT. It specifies CASSRNEGKLFF.

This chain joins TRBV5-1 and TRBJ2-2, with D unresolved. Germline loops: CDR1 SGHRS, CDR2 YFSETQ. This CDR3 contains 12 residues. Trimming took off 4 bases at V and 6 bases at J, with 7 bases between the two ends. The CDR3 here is CASSGKPGELFF. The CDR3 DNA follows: TGCGCCAGCAGCGGAAAGCCCGGGGAGCTGTTTTTT.

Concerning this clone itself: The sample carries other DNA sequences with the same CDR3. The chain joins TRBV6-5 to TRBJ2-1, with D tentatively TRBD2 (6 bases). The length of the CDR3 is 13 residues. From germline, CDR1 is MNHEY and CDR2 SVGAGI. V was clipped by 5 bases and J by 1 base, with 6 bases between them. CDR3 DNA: TGTGCCAGCAGTGGGGGGTCCTACAATGAGCAGTTCTTC. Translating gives CASSGGSYNEQFF.

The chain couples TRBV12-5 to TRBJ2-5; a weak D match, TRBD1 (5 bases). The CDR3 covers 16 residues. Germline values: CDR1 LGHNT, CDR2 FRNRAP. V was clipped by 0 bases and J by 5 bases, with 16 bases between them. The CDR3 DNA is TGTGCTAGTGGTTTGGTACCAGCAGGGATCGGGGAGACCCAGTACTTC. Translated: CASGLVPAGIGETQYF. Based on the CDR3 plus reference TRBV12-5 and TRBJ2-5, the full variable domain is DARVTQTPRHKVTEMGQEVTMRCQPILGHNTVFWYRQTMMQGLELLAYFRNRAPLDDSGMPKDRFSAEMPDATLATLKIQPSEPRDSAVYFCASGLVPAGIGETQYFGPGTRLLVL.

The CDR3 sequence: CAISDVTREQYF. The CDR3 DNA is TGTGCCATCAGTGACGTCACGCGGGAGCAGTACTTC. The chain links TRBV10-3 to TRBJ2-7; D call uncertain. This CDR3 has 12 amino acids. Between the trimmed V and J ends, which lost 3 bases and 7 bases, there was a span of 10 bases. Per the germline V gene, CDR1 is ENHRY and CDR2 is SYGVKD.

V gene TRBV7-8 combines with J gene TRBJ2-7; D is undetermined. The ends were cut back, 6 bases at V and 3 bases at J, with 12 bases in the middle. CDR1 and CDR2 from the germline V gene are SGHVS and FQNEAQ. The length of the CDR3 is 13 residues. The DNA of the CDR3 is TGTGCCAGCAGACCCGGACCCGACTACGAGCAGTACTTC. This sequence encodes CASRPGPDYEQYF.

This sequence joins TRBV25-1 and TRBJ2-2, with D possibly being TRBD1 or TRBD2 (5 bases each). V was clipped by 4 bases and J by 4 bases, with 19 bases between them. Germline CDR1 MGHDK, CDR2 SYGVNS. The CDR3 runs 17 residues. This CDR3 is CASSGSKGRGPTGELFF. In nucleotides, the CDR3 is TGTGCCAGCAGTGGGTCCAAGGGACGTGGCCCCACCGGGGAGCTGTTTTTT.

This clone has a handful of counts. The CDR3 bases are TGCGCCAGCAGCCAAGATCTCTCGGGACTAGTCTCTGGCTACACCTTC. This gives the protein CASSQDLSGLVSGYTF. The chain links TRBV4-1 to TRBJ1-2; TRBD1 is a possible D gene (5 bases). The CDR3 consists of 16 residues. The germline V and J ends were trimmed by 0 bases and 7 bases, with 18 bases remaining between them. Looked up from germline, CDR1 is MGHRA and CDR2 is YSYEKL.

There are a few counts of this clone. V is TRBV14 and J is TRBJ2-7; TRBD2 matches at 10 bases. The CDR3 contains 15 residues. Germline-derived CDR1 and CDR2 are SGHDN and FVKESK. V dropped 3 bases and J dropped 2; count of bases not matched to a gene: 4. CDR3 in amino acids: CASSHLAGDTYEQYF. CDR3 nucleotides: TGTGCCAGCAGCCACCTAGCGGGGGATACCTACGAGCAGTACTTC.

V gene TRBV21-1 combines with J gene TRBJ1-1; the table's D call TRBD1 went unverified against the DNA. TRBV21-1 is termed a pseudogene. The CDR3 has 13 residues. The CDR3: CASLQVADREAFF. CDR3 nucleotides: TGTGCCAGTCTGCAAGTGGCGGACAGGGAAGCTTTCTTT.

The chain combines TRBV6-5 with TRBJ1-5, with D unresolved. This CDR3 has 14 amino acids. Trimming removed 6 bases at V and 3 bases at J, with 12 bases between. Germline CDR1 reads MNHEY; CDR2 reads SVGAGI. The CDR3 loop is CASSSQFDNQPQHF. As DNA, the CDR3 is TGTGCCAGCAGCTCCCAATTTGACAATCAGCCCCAGCATTTT.

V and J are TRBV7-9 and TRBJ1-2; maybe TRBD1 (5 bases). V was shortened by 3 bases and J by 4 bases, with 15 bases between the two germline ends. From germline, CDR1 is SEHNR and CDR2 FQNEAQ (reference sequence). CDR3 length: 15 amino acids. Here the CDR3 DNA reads TGTGCCAGCAGCTTTACGGTGGGGGAGACCTATGGCTACACCTTC. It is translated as CASSFTVGETYGYTF.

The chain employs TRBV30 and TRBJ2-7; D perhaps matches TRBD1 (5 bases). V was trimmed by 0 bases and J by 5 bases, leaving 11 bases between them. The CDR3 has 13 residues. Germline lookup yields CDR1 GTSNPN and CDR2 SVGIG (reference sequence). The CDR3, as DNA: TGTGCCTGGAGTGTAGGACACTCGGACGAGCAGTACTTC. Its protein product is CAWSVGHSDEQYF.

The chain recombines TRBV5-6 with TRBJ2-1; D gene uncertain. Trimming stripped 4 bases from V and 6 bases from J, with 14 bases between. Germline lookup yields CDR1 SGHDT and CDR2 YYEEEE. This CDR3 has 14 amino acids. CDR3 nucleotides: TGTGCCAGCAGCCCCGACCTTGGCGGCAATGAGCAGTTCTTC. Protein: CASSPDLGGNEQFF.

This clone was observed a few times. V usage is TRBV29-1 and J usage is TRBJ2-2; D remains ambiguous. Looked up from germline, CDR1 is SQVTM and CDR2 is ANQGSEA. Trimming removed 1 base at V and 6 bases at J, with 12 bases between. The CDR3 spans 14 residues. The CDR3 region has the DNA TGCAGCGTTGAAGGACCGACACAATCCGGGGAGCTGTTTTTT. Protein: CSVEGPTQSGELFF.

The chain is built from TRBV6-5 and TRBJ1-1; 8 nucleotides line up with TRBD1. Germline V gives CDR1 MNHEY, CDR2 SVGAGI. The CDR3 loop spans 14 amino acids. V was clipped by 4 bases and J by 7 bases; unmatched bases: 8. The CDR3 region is CASSFRTGILEAFF. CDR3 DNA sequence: TGTGCCAGCAGTTTTCGGACAGGGATTCTTGAAGCTTTCTTT.

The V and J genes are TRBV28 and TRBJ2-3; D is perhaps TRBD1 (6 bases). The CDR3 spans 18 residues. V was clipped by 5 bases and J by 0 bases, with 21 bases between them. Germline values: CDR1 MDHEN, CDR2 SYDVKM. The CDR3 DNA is TGTGCCAGCAGTCCGAGGTGGACAGTTCCAATTAGCACAGATACGCAGTATTTT. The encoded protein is CASSPRWTVPISTDTQYF.